The 8 T cell receptor beta chains listed next were all sequenced from one sample in a study of CXCR3-negative and CXCR3-positive naive CD8 T cells. Carrying UMI labels, the TRB cDNA libraries were prepared through 5' RACE. From the 5' RACE reads, TCRdb lists one entry per CDR3 protein and no DNA. In total, the table holds some 54,000 distinct CDR3 sequences. These TCRs are of unknown antigen specificity. General study findings and limits: Higher TRB CDR3 hydrophobicity marked CXCR3-positive naive cells relative to CXCR3-negative naive cells.

Sequencing used naive CXCR3+ CD8+ T cells from blood. Subset specified: CD45RO-CCR7+CD27+CD95- naive CD8+ T cells expressing CXCR3 (TNR3+). The receptor source for this set is a human donor in good health. Some clones in this sample may be carry-over from other donors' samples.

This rearrangement joins TRBV6-4 to TRBJ2-7; the TRBD1 assignment by TCRdb is unverifiable without DNA. CDR1 MRHNA and CDR2 SNTAGT come from the germline V gene. The CDR3 extends over 12 amino acids. CDR3 in amino acids: CASRTRGHEQYF.

The chain uses TRBV6-5 and TRBJ2-5; TCRdb reports TRBD1, a call that lacks DNA to check it against. The CDR3 covers 14 residues. CDR1 is MNHEY and CDR2 is SVGAGI in the germline V gene. CDR3 sequence: CASSGDRLEETQYF.

V usage is TRBV5-1 and J usage is TRBJ2-7; the TCRdb call, TRBD1, lacks DNA for checking. Per germline, CDR1 SGHRS and CDR2 YFSETQ. The CDR3 loop spans 14 amino acids. The CDR3 region is CASSSRGRTYEQYF.

The chain couples TRBV5-1 to TRBJ2-7; TCRdb calls TRBD1, which cannot be checked without DNA. This CDR3 spans 15 amino acids. In germline, CDR1 is SGHRS, CDR2 YFSETQ. CDR3 sequence reads: CASSLDRGGPYEQYF.

The chain couples TRBV7-9 to TRBJ1-2; TCRdb selects TRBD1, and the lack of DNA leaves this call unchecked. Per germline, CDR1 SEHNR and CDR2 FQNEAQ (reference sequence). This CDR3 contains 18 residues. The CDR3 loop reads CASSSLLGDRGRLDGYTF.

This chain joins TRBV7-8 and TRBJ2-3. CDR3 length: 12 residues. Germline V gives CDR1 SGHVS, CDR2 FQNEAQ. The CDR3 here is CASSAGVDTQYF.

This chain connects TRBV29-1 to TRBJ2-1. Germline V gene data show CDR1 as SQVTM and CDR2 as ANQGSEA. The CDR3 is 16 amino acids. The CDR3 sequence is CSVEAPDRSSYNEQFF.

The genes are TRBV6-5 and TRBJ2-1. Germline V CDR1 and CDR2: MNHEY, SVGAGI. The CDR3 sequence is 15 residues long. CDR3 residues: CASSYSARVNNEQFF.